This T cell receptor (beta chain) was identified in a study of blood T cell repertoires in COVID-19. This clone has only a few counts. Germline CDR1 reads MGHRA; CDR2 reads YSYEKL. The CDR3 runs 15 residues. After removal of 1 base from V and 5 bases from J, the junction contained 6 bases not matched to a gene. The method was immunoSEQ multiplex PCR; TCRdb's version includes in-frame clones alone and lacks a portion of them. The sample lists some 200,000 clones, 70% to 85% occurring once. This receptor was identified in a woman aged 80 or older with COVID-19, enrolled during active disease. This rearrangement joins TRBV4-1 to TRBJ2-3; TRBD1 aligns across 7 bases. The material sequenced was peripheral blood. Here the CDR3 reads CASSQVGTAEDTQYF. Written as DNA, the CDR3 is TGCGCCAGCAGCCAAGTTGGGACAGCTGAAGATACGCAGTATTTT.